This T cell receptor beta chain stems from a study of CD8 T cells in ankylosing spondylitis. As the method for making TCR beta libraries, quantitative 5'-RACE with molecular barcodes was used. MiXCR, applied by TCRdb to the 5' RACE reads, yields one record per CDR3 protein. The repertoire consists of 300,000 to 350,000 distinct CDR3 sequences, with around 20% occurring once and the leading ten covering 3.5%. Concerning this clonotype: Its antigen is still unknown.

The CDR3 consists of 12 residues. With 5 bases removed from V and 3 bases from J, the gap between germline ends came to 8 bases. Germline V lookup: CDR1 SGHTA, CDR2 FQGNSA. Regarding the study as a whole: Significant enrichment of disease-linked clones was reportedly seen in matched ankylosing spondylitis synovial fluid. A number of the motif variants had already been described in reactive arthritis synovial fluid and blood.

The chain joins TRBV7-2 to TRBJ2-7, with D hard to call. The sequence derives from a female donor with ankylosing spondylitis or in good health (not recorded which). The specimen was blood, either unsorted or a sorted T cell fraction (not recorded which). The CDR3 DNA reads TGTGCCAGCAGCCCCCAGAACTACGAGCAGTACTTC. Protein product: CASSPQNYEQYF.